Shown below are 21 T cell receptor beta chains from a single sample sequenced in a study of T cells in pancreatic ductal adenocarcinoma. Assay used: immunoSEQ multiplex PCR; TCRdb lists only in-frame clones, some missing. This table holds about 98,000 clones, about 95% found once. The selected patients with pancreatic ductal adenocarcinoma had surgery but no neoadjuvant therapy. The sequenced sample was PBMCs. The receptors were gathered from a human donor with pancreatic ductal adenocarcinoma.

V and J are TRBV10-3 and TRBJ2-7; perhaps TRBD2 as D (6 bases). With 7 bases removed from V and 4 bases from J, the gap between germline ends came to 14 bases. Germline CDR1 reads ENHRY; CDR2 reads SYGVKD. The CDR3 is 13 amino acids. The CDR3 bases are TGTGCCATCATGACTAGTCCTCAATACGAGCAGTACTTC. It is translated as CAIMTSPQYEQYF.

This chain connects TRBV10-3 to TRBJ2-5; D remains ambiguous. Germline V lookup: CDR1 ENHRY, CDR2 SYGVKD. The CDR3 covers 13 residues. V lost 0 bases, J lost 6 bases, and 8 bases lay in between. CDR3 sequence (DNA): TGTGCCATCAGTGAGTCGGAGTTAAAGACCCAGTACTTC. It encodes CAISESELKTQYF.

This clone was seen a single time. The V and J genes are TRBV29-1 and TRBJ2-1, with D perhaps being TRBD1 or TRBD2 (9 bases each). Germline V gene sequence: CDR1 SQVTM, CDR2 ANQGSEA. The CDR3 sequence is 20 residues long. The V and J ends lost 2 bases and 6 bases respectively, with 32 bases between them. CDR3 residues: CSVESGQGVVAGENPNEQFF. The CDR3 nucleotides read TGCAGCGTTGAATCGGGACAGGGTGTAGTAGCGGGAGAGAACCCCAATGAGCAGTTCTTC.

This chain joins TRBV7-6 and TRBJ2-3; D is perhaps TRBD2 (5 bases). The length of the CDR3 is 14 residues. V lost 1 base, J lost 7 bases, and 12 bases lay in between. Germline V gene sequence: CDR1 SGHVS, CDR2 FNYEAQ. CDR3 sequence: CASSLEAGPYTQYF. The DNA for the CDR3 is TGTGCCAGCAGCTTAGAGGCGGGCCCATATACGCAGTATTTT.

This clone appeared a few times. The gene calls are TRBV2 and TRBJ1-2; TRBD1 agrees at 9 bases. The CDR3 length is 14 residues. Germline-derived CDR1 and CDR2 are SNHLY and FYNNEI. Germline trimming cut 6 bases from V and 7 bases from J; bases unmatched to any gene: 9. The CDR3 loop reads CASRTDRGSSGYTF. CDR3 nucleotides: TGTGCCAGCAGAACAGACAGGGGGTCGAGTGGCTACACCTTC.

The J gene is TRBJ2-2, the V gene TRBV18, with 9 bases that match TRBD2. V gave up 3 bases and J gave up 1 base; unmatched junction bases: 3. This CDR3 region has 16 residues. CDR1 and CDR2 from the germline V gene are KGHSH and LQKENI. CDR3 sequence reads: CASSPQTSGNTGELFF. The CDR3 coding sequence is TGTGCCAGCTCACCCCAGACTAGCGGGAACACCGGGGAGCTGTTTTTT.

The CDR3 DNA reads TGTGCCAGCAGCTTAGGACAGGGGAGCTCTGGAAACACCATATATTTT. Its translation is CASSLGQGSSGNTIYF. The gene calls are TRBV11-3 and TRBJ1-3; TRBD1 matches 8 bases. Trimming removed 1 base from V and 0 bases from J; junction bases left unmatched: 2. The CDR3 spans 16 residues. CDR1 and CDR2 from the germline V gene are SGHNT and YENEEA.

The V and J genes are TRBV28 and TRBJ2-7, with D perhaps matching TRBD1 (5 bases). The CDR3 has 13 amino acids. V lost 6 bases and J lost 3, with 12 bases in between. The germline gives CDR1 MDHEN, CDR2 SYDVKM. The CDR3 nucleotides read TGTGCCAGCAGGGATACCGGACACTACGAGCAGTACTTC. Protein: CASRDTGHYEQYF.

In its sample, this clone was seen once. The chain recombines TRBV9 with TRBJ2-7, with D perhaps matching TRBD1 (5 bases). V dropped 4 bases and J dropped 0 bases, with 14 bases sitting between them. Germline V lookup: CDR1 SGDLS, CDR2 YYNGEE. The CDR3 sequence is 15 residues long. The CDR3 coding sequence is TGTGCCAGCAGCCCCCAGGGAAGTCTCTCCTACGAGCAGTACTTC. Its protein product is CASSPQGSLSYEQYF.

The chain uses TRBV18 and TRBJ1-2; D is perhaps TRBD1 (5 bases). The CDR3 consists of 14 residues. Trimming shortened V by 6 bases and J by 2 bases, and 13 bases separated the two germline ends. Looked up from germline, CDR1 is KGHSH and CDR2 is LQKENI. CDR3 in amino acids: CASSPGEGNYGYTF. DNA for the CDR3: TGTGCCAGCTCGCCGGGGGAGGGCAACTATGGCTACACCTTC.

This sequence joins TRBV5-1 and TRBJ1-1; 7 positions agree with TRBD1. CDR3 size: 13 residues. Germline values: CDR1 SGHRS, CDR2 YFSETQ. V lost 4 bases, J lost 5 bases, and 5 bases stayed unmatched. In nucleotides, the CDR3 is TGCGCCAGCAGCGTCGACAGGGATACTGAAGCTTTCTTT. Its translation is CASSVDRDTEAFF.

The CDR3 region is CASSLRGTGEETQYF. CDR3 nucleotide sequence: TGTGCCAGCAGCTTAAGAGGGACAGGAGAAGAGACCCAGTACTTC. This chain links TRBV7-3 with TRBJ2-5, with TRBD1 matching over 8 bases. The CDR3 extends over 15 amino acids. The V and J ends lost 1 base and 3 bases, in that order; junction bases with no gene match: 4. The germline gives CDR1 SGHTA, CDR2 FQGTGA.

The rearrangement joins TRBV6-5 to TRBJ1-3; 7 bases are shared with TRBD1. V dropped 4 bases and J dropped 8; count of bases not matched to a gene: 14. The length of the CDR3 is 16 residues. Germline V gene lookup returns CDR1 MNHEY and CDR2 SVGAGI. CDR3 bases: TGTGCCAGCAGTTCCAGTCCCCCCACAGGGGTGGACACCATATATTTT. Protein: CASSSSPPTGVDTIYF.

The V gene is TRBV6-5, the J gene TRBJ2-2; 9 nucleotides align to TRBD1. CDR1 is MNHEY and CDR2 is SVGAGI in the germline V gene. The CDR3 totals 14 residues. The V segment lost 6 bases and the J segment 6 bases; nucleotides outside the gene matches: 5. For the CDR3, the DNA is TGTGCCAGCAGGGACAGGGGATTCTCCGGGGAGCTGTTTTTT. It codes for CASRDRGFSGELFF.

J is TRBJ2-5 and V is TRBV18, with TRBD2 identical over 9 bases. V was clipped by 2 bases and J by 1 base; unmatched bases: 5. The CDR3 has 16 residues. Germline loops: CDR1 KGHSH, CDR2 LQKENI. The CDR3 spells CASSPRASGIQETQYF. The DNA of the CDR3 is TGTGCCAGCTCACCAAGGGCTAGCGGGATCCAAGAGACCCAGTACTTC.

CDR3 DNA sequence: TGCGCCAGCAGCCAACACTACAACACTGAAGCTTTCTTT. Translated, it gives CASSQHYNTEAFF. This sequence joins TRBV4-3 and TRBJ1-1; D unclear. Germline assignment: CDR1 LGHNA and CDR2 YSLEER. CDR3 length equals 13 residues. V was trimmed by 2 bases and J by 2 bases, leaving 6 bases between them.

The chain employs TRBV5-1 and TRBJ2-6, with D perhaps TRBD2 (7 bases). There are 17 residues in the CDR3. Germline V CDR1 and CDR2: SGHRS, YFSETQ. Trimming cost V 0 bases and J 1 base, with 11 bases left between them. CDR3 DNA sequence: TGCGCCAGCAGCTTGGCGGGGGGCTGGTCTGGGGCCAACGTCCTGACTTTC. This codes for CASSLAGGWSGANVLTF.

The chain recombines TRBV30 with TRBJ2-3, with D possibly being TRBD1 (6 bases). V was pared by 3 bases and J by 0 bases, with 7 bases between. The CDR3 length is 13 residues. Germline V lookup: CDR1 GTSNPN, CDR2 SVGIG (reference sequence). The CDR3: CAWRTGSTDTQYF. The DNA of the CDR3 is TGTGCCTGGAGGACAGGAAGCACAGATACGCAGTATTTT. Supplemented by reference TRBV30 and TRBJ2-3, the full variable domain reads SQTIHQWPATLVQPVGSPLSLECTVEGTSNPNLYWYRQAAGRGLQLLFYSVGIGQISSEVPQNLSASRPQDRQFILSSKKLLLSDSGFYLCAWRTGSTDTQYFGPGTRLTVL.

The chain recombines TRBV7-9 with TRBJ2-7, with a weak D call TRBD2 (6 bases). CDR1 is SEHNR, CDR2 FQNEAQ, per germline (reference sequence). The CDR3 has 14 amino acids. Trimming removed 1 base from V and 2 bases from J, with 9 bases in between. CDR3 residues: CASSLGGVTYEQYF. CDR3 bases: TGTGCCAGCAGCTTAGGCGGGGTCACCTACGAGCAGTACTTC.

The rearrangement links TRBV13 to TRBJ2-3; perhaps TRBD2 as D (5 bases). CDR1 and CDR2 (germline): PRHDT, FYEKMQ (reference sequence). The CDR3 extends over 16 amino acids. V lost 1 base, J lost 2 bases, and 13 bases lay in between. CDR3 region: CASSLDGEGDTDTQYF. In DNA, the CDR3 is TGTGCCAGCAGCTTAGACGGGGAAGGAGACACAGATACGCAGTATTTT.

This sequence joins TRBV7-2 and TRBJ2-1, with D unclear. The CDR3 consists of 12 residues. Germline CDR1 and CDR2: SGHTA and FQGNSA. Trimming stripped 0 bases from V and 10 bases from J, with 7 bases between. The CDR3: CASSLAAREQFF. DNA for the CDR3: TGTGCCAGCAGCTTAGCCGCCAGGGAGCAGTTCTTC.